This TCR beta chain was obtained from a study of human T cells and chemical hapten exposure. Someone pulled total RNA out of unfractionated whole blood. The V end lost 5 bases, the J end lost 0 bases, and 14 bases lay between the germline ends. The length of the CDR3 is 15 residues. Germline V lookup: CDR1 DFQATT, CDR2 SNEGSKA (reference sequence). At least ten counts were recorded for this clonotype. The study used a library that attached unique molecular identifiers to individual cDNA molecules. Original handling: TCRs per sample had a median of around 100,000 and ranged from roughly 20,000 to 700,000. TCRdb re-called the 5' RACE reads with MiXCR, one entry per CDR3 protein. The V and J calls reflect TCRdb's pipeline rather than the authors' work. The sample shows approximately 140,000 distinct CDR3 sequences, 4.1% of them seen only once.

V usage is TRBV20-1 and J usage is TRBJ2-1; D possibly uses TRBD1 or TRBD2 (5 bases each). The receptor was derived from a female donor in good health. For the CDR3, the DNA is TGCAGTGCTTCTGAGGGGTCGAGCTCCTACAATGAGCAGTTCTTC. Residues: CSASEGSSSYNEQFF.